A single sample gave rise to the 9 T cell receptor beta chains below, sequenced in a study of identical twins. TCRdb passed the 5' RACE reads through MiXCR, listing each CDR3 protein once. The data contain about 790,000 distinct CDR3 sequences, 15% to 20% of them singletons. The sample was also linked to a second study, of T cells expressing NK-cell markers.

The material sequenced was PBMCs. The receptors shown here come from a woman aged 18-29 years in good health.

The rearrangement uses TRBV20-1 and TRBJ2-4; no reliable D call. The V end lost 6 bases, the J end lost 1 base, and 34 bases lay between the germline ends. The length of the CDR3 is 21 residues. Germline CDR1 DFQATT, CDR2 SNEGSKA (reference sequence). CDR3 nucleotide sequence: TGCAGTGCCCCGTTATTAGGTGGCAAGGCACGGACCAAGGGCGCCAAAAACATTCAGTACTTC. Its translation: CSAPLLGGKARTKGAKNIQYF.

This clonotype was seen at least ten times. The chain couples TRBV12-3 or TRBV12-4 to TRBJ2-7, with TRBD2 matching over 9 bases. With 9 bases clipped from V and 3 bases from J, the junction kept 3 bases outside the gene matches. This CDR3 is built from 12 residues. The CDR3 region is CASGSGGYEQYF. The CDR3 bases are TGTGCCAGTGGTAGCGGGGGCTACGAGCAGTACTTC.

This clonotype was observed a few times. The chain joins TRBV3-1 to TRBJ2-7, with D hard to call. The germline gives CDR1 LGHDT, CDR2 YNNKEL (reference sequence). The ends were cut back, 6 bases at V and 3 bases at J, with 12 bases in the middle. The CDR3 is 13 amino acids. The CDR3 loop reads CASSSEHGYEQYF. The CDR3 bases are TGTGCCAGCAGTTCCGAACACGGCTACGAGCAGTACTTC.

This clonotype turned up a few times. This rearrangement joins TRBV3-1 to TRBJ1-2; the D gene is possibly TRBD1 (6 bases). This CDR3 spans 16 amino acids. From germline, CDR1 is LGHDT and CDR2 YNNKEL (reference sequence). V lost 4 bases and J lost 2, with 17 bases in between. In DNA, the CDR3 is TGTGCCAGCAGCCCTCTGCTCAGGGGAAAGAACTATGGCTACACCTTC. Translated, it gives CASSPLLRGKNYGYTF.

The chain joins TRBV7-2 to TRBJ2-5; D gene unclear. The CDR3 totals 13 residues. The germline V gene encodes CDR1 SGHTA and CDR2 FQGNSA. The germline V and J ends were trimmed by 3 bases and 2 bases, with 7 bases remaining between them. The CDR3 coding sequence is TGTGCCAGCAGCTTCAGACATCAAGAGACCCAGTACTTC. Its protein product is CASSFRHQETQYF.

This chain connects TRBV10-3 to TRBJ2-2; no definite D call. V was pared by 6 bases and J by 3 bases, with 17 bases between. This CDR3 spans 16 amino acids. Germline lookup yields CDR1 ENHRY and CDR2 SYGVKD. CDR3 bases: TGTGCCATCAGAGGTCGCGCCGGGCGCCACACCGGGGAGCTGTTTTTT. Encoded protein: CAIRGRAGRHTGELFF.

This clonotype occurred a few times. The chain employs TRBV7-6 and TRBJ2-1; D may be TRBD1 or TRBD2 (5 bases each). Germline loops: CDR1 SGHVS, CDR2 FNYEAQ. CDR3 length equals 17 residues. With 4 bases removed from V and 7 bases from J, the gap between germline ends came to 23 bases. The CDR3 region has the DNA TGTGCCAGCAGCTCCCGTGAGGGGTCGTCAAGAGGTAATGAGCAGTTCTTC. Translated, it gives CASSSREGSSRGNEQFF.

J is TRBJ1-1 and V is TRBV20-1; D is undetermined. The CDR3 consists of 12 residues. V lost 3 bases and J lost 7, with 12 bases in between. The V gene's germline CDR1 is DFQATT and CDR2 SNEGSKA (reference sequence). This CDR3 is CSARRQDHEAFF. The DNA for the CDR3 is TGCAGTGCTAGGAGGCAGGACCATGAAGCTTTCTTT.

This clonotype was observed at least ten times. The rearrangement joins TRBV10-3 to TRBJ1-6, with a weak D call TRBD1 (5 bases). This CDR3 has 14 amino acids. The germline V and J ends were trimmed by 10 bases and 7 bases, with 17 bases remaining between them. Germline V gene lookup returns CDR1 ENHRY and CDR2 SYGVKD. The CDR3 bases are TGTGCCACTAGCTGGGACCTACAAAATTCACCCCTCCACTTT. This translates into CATSWDLQNSPLHF.